This T cell receptor beta chain was identified during a study of TIL therapy for anti-PD-1-resistant metastatic lung cancer. Study summary: Patients then received nivolumab; progressors got lymphodepletion, TIL and IL-2. A few tumors were EGFR-mutant and two were ALK-rearranged.

As for this clone: Its antigen is not identified.

Time point specified: pre-treatment sample, taken before nivolumab and TIL therapy. Trimming left V 4 bases short and J 4 bases short, with 11 bases between. CDR3 length: 13 amino acids. Germline V gene sequence: CDR1 SGHDT, CDR2 YYEEEE. Notes on the study in general: The cohort had more treatment-naive, never-smoker and oncogene-addicted patients than typical.

Sequencing used immunoSEQ v3. The table came from immunoSEQ multiplex PCR; TCRdb's copy has only in-frame clones and leaves some out. The table records approximately 50,000 clones, around three quarters of them present only once. This material consisted of blood, taken at baseline. The receptor was derived from a man aged 65 to 85 with non-small cell lung cancer. This chain uses TRBV5-6 with TRBJ1-2; the D is unclear. CDR3 loop: CASSIGRSYGYTF. CDR3 coding DNA: TGTGCCAGCAGCATAGGACGGTCCTATGGCTACACCTTC.